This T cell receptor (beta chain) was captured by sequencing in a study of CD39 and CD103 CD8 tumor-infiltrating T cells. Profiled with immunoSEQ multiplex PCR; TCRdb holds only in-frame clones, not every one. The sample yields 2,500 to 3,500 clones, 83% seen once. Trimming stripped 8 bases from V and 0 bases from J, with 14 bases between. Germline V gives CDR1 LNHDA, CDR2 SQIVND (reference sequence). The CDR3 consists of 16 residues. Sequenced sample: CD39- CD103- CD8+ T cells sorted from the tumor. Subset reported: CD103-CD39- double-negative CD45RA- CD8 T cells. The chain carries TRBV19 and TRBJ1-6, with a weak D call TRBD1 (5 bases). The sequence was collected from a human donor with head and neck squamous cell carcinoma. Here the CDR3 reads CASLPRGSSYNSPLHF. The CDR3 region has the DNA TGTGCCAGTTTACCTCGGGGGAGCTCCTATAATTCACCCCTCCACTTT. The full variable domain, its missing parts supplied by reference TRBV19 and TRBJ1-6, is DGGITQSPKYLFRKEGQNVTLSCEQNLNHDAMYWYRQDPGQGLRLIYYSQIVNDFQKGDIAEGYSVSREKKESFPLTVTSAQKNPTAFYLCASLPRGSSYNSPLHFGNGTRLTVT.